This passage covers 11 T cell receptor beta chains from one sample sequenced in a study of cytomegalovirus exposure and HLA in healthy donors. PCR involved 60 Vbeta and 13 Jbeta primers. Clones were read by immunoSEQ multiplex PCR, and TCRdb kept only the in-frame ones, dropping some. The table includes some 130,000 clones, about 86% detected once. The sequenced sample consisted of PBMCs. The receptors were gathered from a man aged 18 to 30 in good health and CMV-seronegative.

For this clone: The junction departs from germline at one end; a sequencing error may be responsible. The rearrangement joins TRBV25-1 to TRBJ2-4; 7 positions match TRBD1. Germline values: CDR1 MGHDK, CDR2 SYGVNS. This CDR3 is 12 amino acids long. The CDR3 spells CARTGIKNIQHF. The CDR3 bases are TGTGCCAGGACAGGGATCAAAAACATTCAGCACTTC. The full variable domain, completed using reference TRBV25-1 and TRBJ2-4, is EADIYQTPRYLVIGTGKKITLECSQTMGHDKMYWYQQDPGMELHLIHYSYGVNSTEKGDLSSESTVSRIRTEHFPLTLESARPSHTSQYLCARTGIKNIQHFGAGTRLSVL.

The chain joins TRBV9 to TRBJ2-1, with TRBD2 identical over 7 bases. V lost 4 bases and J lost 2; bases outside the gene matches: 6. Germline V CDR1 and CDR2: SGDLS, YYNGEE. The CDR3 is made up of 15 amino acids. Here the CDR3 reads CASSLSGATYNEQFF. The CDR3 nucleotides are TGTGCCAGCAGCTTAAGCGGGGCTACCTACAATGAGCAGTTCTTC.

The V and J genes are TRBV7-9 and TRBJ2-5; a weak D match, TRBD2 (5 bases). CDR1 is SEHNR, CDR2 FQNEAQ, per germline (reference sequence). V was cut by 3 bases and J by 5 bases, with 16 bases left in between. This CDR3 contains 15 residues. The CDR3, as DNA: TGTGCCAGCAGCTTTCGAAGGATTAGGGAGGAGACCCAGTACTTC. Translated, it gives CASSFRRIREETQYF. Filled out from reference TRBV7-9 and TRBJ2-5, the complete variable domain reads DTGVSQNPRHKITKRGQNVTFRCDPISEHNRLYWYRQTLGQGPEFLTYFQNEAQLEKSRLLSDRFSAERPKGSFSTLEIQRTEQGDSAMYLCASSFRRIREETQYFGPGTRLLVL.

The genes are TRBV7-9 and TRBJ1-4; D call uncertain. This CDR3 is built from 15 residues. The V end lost 8 bases, the J end lost 4 bases, and 17 bases lay between the germline ends. Per germline, CDR1 SEHNR and CDR2 FQNEAQ (reference sequence). The CDR3 sequence: CASDLGSPFNEKLFF. CDR3 nucleotides: TGTGCCAGCGACCTGGGGAGCCCCTTTAATGAAAAACTGTTTTTT.

This chain links TRBV4-3 with TRBJ1-2; D unclear. The CDR3 has 16 residues. Looked up from germline, CDR1 is LGHNA and CDR2 is YSLEER. V lost 1 base to trimming and J lost 0 bases, with 12 bases between them. CDR3 sequence (DNA): TGCGCCAGCAGCCAAGGAGGCTCCTCCTCTAACTATGGCTACACCTTC. It encodes CASSQGGSSSNYGYTF.

The chain is built from TRBV6-5 and TRBJ2-7; the D gene is possibly TRBD1 (5 bases). The CDR3 is made up of 13 amino acids. The V gene's germline CDR1 is MNHEY and CDR2 SVGAGI. V gave up 5 bases and J gave up 2 bases, with 10 bases separating them. CDR3 in amino acids: CASSPDSPYEQYF. The CDR3 bases are TGTGCCAGCAGTCCCGACAGTCCCTACGAGCAGTACTTC.

This clone showed up just once. The chain is built from TRBV9 and TRBJ2-7; 7 positions match TRBD1. CDR1 is SGDLS, CDR2 YYNGEE, per germline. V shed 4 bases, J shed 2 bases, and the junction held 9 bases outside the gene matches. The CDR3 sequence is 15 residues long. DNA for the CDR3: TGTGCCAGCAGCTTAACTTGGGACAGCGCCTACGAGCAGTACTTC. It specifies CASSLTWDSAYEQYF.

The chain couples TRBV9 to TRBJ2-5; D gene unclear. This CDR3 comprises 12 residues. Trimming left V 0 bases short and J 3 bases short, with 3 bases between. Germline lookup yields CDR1 SGDLS and CDR2 YYNGEE. The CDR3 is CASSVDKETQYF. Here the CDR3 DNA reads TGTGCCAGCAGCGTAGATAAAGAGACCCAGTACTTC.

This sequence joins TRBV30 and TRBJ2-7, with D possibly matching TRBD1 (6 bases). CDR3 length: 11 amino acids. V gave up 7 bases and J gave up 3 bases, with 10 bases separating them. Germline V lookup: CDR1 GTSNPN, CDR2 SVGIG (reference sequence). CDR3 nucleotide sequence: TGTGCCTCTAAACAGGGCTACGAGCAGTACTTC. Its protein is CASKQGYEQYF.

CDR3 in amino acids: CASSENNREAFF. Here the CDR3 DNA reads TGCGCCAGCAGTGAGAATAACAGGGAGGCTTTCTTT. This chain connects TRBV10-1 to TRBJ1-1; possibly TRBD1 for D (6 bases). Trimming stripped 2 bases from V and 11 bases from J, with 12 bases between. The germline V gene has CDR1 WNHNN and CDR2 SYGVQD (reference sequence). CDR3 length: 12 amino acids.

The rearrangement uses TRBV5-4 and TRBJ1-4, with 12 bases identical to TRBD1. CDR1 is SGHNT, CDR2 YYREEE, per germline (reference sequence). The CDR3 extends over 14 amino acids. With 4 bases clipped from V and 6 bases from J, the junction kept 1 base outside the gene matches. CDR3 nucleotides: TGTGCCAGCAGCGGGACAGGGGGCTATGAAAAACTGTTTTTT. Translated, it gives CASSGTGGYEKLFF.